These 32 T cell receptor beta chains were all obtained from the same sample, sequenced in a study of siplizumab effects on memory and regulatory T cells. Produced via immunoSEQ multiplex PCR; TCRdb's table is partial and in-frame only. The sample holds over 7,500 clones; approximately 40% are singletons and the top ten take 8.6%. Researchers maintained the mixed lymphocyte reaction cells in coculture at 37°C for more than five days. For these receptors, no antigen is known. Sequenced: CFSE-low (dividing) CD4+ T cells sorted from an allogeneic mixed lymphocyte reaction. These TCRs come from a human donor in good health; the cells came from an allogeneic mixed lymphocyte reaction.

This clone was seen a handful of times. This rearrangement joins TRBV30 to TRBJ2-2; 9 nucleotides match TRBD1. The CDR3 sequence is 14 residues long. Per the germline V gene, CDR1 is GTSNPN and CDR2 is SVGIG (reference sequence). The V and J ends lost 4 bases and 3 bases, in that order; junction bases with no gene match: 3. The CDR3 DNA sequence: TGTGCCTGGAAGGGACAGGGATACACCGGGGAGCTGTTTTTT. Protein: CAWKGQGYTGELFF.

In its sample, this clone ranks as medium-sized. The rearrangement uses TRBV7-9 and TRBJ2-7; D is possibly TRBD1 (6 bases). V was trimmed by 3 bases and J by 4 bases, leaving 7 bases between them. This CDR3 has 12 residues. Germline V gene data show CDR1 as SEHNR and CDR2 as FQNEAQ (reference sequence). This CDR3 reads CASSLTGYEQYF. The CDR3 DNA follows: TGTGCCAGCAGCTTGACAGGTTACGAGCAGTACTTC.

The table lists this clone with a few counts. The rearrangement links TRBV9 to TRBJ2-1, with TRBD1 matching 10 bases. Germline values: CDR1 SGDLS, CDR2 YYNGEE. The CDR3 is 16 amino acids. J gave up 0 bases and V 2 bases, and 2 bases lay outside the gene matches. The CDR3 here is CASSVGQGSSYNEQFF. CDR3 in DNA: TGTGCCAGCAGCGTGGGACAGGGGTCCTCCTACAATGAGCAGTTCTTC.

This chain connects TRBV6-5 to TRBJ1-5; maybe TRBD1 (5 bases). The CDR3 loop spans 13 amino acids. The V and J ends lost 5 bases and 7 bases respectively, with 12 bases between them. In germline, CDR1 is MNHEY, CDR2 SVGAGI. CDR3 in amino acids: CASSPWWGQPQHF. The CDR3 nucleotides read TGTGCCAGCAGTCCGTGGTGGGGGCAGCCCCAGCATTTT.

This clone was observed a few times. This chain links TRBV19 with TRBJ1-1; 8 bases line up with TRBD1. V was pared by 5 bases and J by 1 base, with 15 bases of the junction left unmatched. This CDR3 has 18 amino acids. Germline V lookup: CDR1 LNHDA, CDR2 SQIVND (reference sequence). DNA of the CDR3: TGTGCCAGTAGTCTCGGAAGACCTTTCAGGGGGCAGAACACTGAAGCTTTCTTT. It is translated as CASSLGRPFRGQNTEAFF.

The chain recombines TRBV19 with TRBJ1-6, with D unclear. The V gene lost 7 bases and the J gene lost 3 bases, with 7 bases spanning the gap. Germline-derived CDR1 and CDR2 are LNHDA and SQIVND (reference sequence). CDR3 length: 13 residues. The CDR3 nucleotides are TGTGCCAGTAAAGGCAGCTATAATTCACCCCTCCACTTT. Residues: CASKGSYNSPLHF.

The chain joins TRBV18 to TRBJ2-3, with D uncertain. The CDR3 sequence is 11 residues long. Trimming removed 8 bases from V and 3 bases from J, with 6 bases in between. Germline CDR1 KGHSH, CDR2 LQKENI. The CDR3 protein is CASEGTDTQYF. The CDR3 region has the DNA TGTGCCAGCGAAGGGACAGATACGCAGTATTTT.

This chain joins TRBV30 and TRBJ1-5, with D possibly TRBD1 on 6 matching bases. CDR3 length equals 13 residues. Trimming took 0 bases from V and 6 from J, leaving 9 bases between them. From germline, CDR1 is GTSNPN and CDR2 SVGIG (reference sequence). CDR3 DNA sequence: TGTGCCTGGAGTGTACAAGGGGGTCAGCCCCAGCATTTT. Translating it yields CAWSVQGGQPQHF.

This chain joins TRBV27 and TRBJ2-7, with 8 bases fitting TRBD2. The CDR3 loop spans 10 amino acids. In germline, CDR1 is MNHEY, CDR2 SMNVEV (reference sequence). With 9 bases clipped from V and 9 bases from J, the junction kept 4 bases outside the gene matches. The CDR3 DNA reads as TGTGCCAGAGATCGGGGGGGGCAGTACTTC. Translated, it gives CARDRGGQYF.

This rearrangement joins TRBV6-5 to TRBJ1-1; D unclear. V was cut by 5 bases and J by 2 bases, with 9 bases left in between. The CDR3 covers 13 residues. Germline CDR1 MNHEY, CDR2 SVGAGI. This CDR3 reads CASSAGRNTEAFF. DNA for the CDR3: TGTGCCAGCAGTGCGGGCCGAAACACTGAAGCTTTCTTT.

This clone appeared a few times. The chain uses TRBV29-1 and TRBJ2-5; 7 nucleotides line up with TRBD1. CDR1 and CDR2 (germline): SQVTM, ANQGSEA. The CDR3 consists of 13 residues. The V and J ends lost 8 bases and 5 bases, in that order; junction bases with no gene match: 11. The CDR3 DNA reads as TGCAGCTCCGTCAGGGGGTCGGGGGAGACCCAGTACTTC. Translating it yields CSSVRGSGETQYF.

Notes on this clone: The identical CDR3 is also encoded by other nucleotide sequences in the sample. J is TRBJ1-4 and V is TRBV18; no definite D call. Trimming cost V 3 bases and J 6 bases, with 8 bases left between them. The CDR3 has 13 amino acids. Germline V gene sequence: CDR1 KGHSH, CDR2 LQKENI. CDR3 in DNA: TGTGCCAGCTCACCCGGTCTGGATGAAAAACTGTTTTTT. Translation gives CASSPGLDEKLFF.

The sample holds one count of this clone. The CDR3 sequence: CASSLELAHYEQYF. The CDR3, as DNA: TGTGCCAGCAGCTTAGAACTAGCGCACTACGAGCAGTACTTC. The J gene is TRBJ2-7, the V gene TRBV7-2, with TRBD2 matching 7 bases. Trimming cost V 1 base and J 3 bases; bases outside gene matches: 3. Germline lookup yields CDR1 SGHTA and CDR2 FQGNSA. The CDR3 has 14 residues.

The genes are TRBV5-4 and TRBJ1-1, with D possibly matching TRBD1 (6 bases). Germline V gives CDR1 SGHNT, CDR2 YYREEE (reference sequence). Trimming shortened V by 4 bases and J by 8 bases, and 15 bases separated the two germline ends. There are 13 residues in the CDR3. CDR3: CASSHPGEAEAFF. The CDR3 DNA is TGTGCCAGCAGCCACCCAGGGGAAGCAGAAGCTTTCTTT.

V is TRBV7-2 and J is TRBJ2-5; 9 bases fit TRBD2. Germline V gives CDR1 SGHTA, CDR2 FQGNSA. The CDR3 extends over 15 amino acids. V shed 2 bases, J shed 0 bases, and the junction held 1 base outside the gene matches. CDR3 sequence (DNA): TGTGCCAGCAGCTTAAGACTAGCGGACCAAGAGACCCAGTACTTC. Translation gives CASSLRLADQETQYF.

This clone was picked up a small number of times. V usage is TRBV29-1 and J usage is TRBJ2-7, with D hard to call. The length of the CDR3 is 13 residues. Between the trimmed V and J ends, which lost 6 bases and 3 bases, there was a span of 15 bases. The germline V gene encodes CDR1 SQVTM and CDR2 ANQGSEA. The CDR3 DNA is TGCAGCGTAGGTATGGACGCGAACTACGAGCAGTACTTC. This translates into CSVGMDANYEQYF.

Only a few counts were recorded for this clone. The chain is built from TRBV7-8 and TRBJ1-5; D not resolved. Between the trimmed V and J ends, which lost 1 base and 7 bases, there was a span of 14 bases. This CDR3 spans 15 amino acids. The germline gives CDR1 SGHVS, CDR2 FQNEAQ. The CDR3 region is CASSLGAGIGQPQHF. The CDR3 nucleotides read TGTGCCAGCAGCTTAGGGGCCGGAATCGGCCAGCCCCAGCATTTT.

The chain links TRBV7-4 to TRBJ2-3; possibly TRBD2 for D (6 bases). Trimming took 4 bases from V and 0 from J, leaving 8 bases between them. CDR1 SGHVT and CDR2 SQSDAQ come from the germline V gene. The CDR3 is 14 amino acids. CDR3 in DNA: TGTGCCAGCAGCTCGGGACTCAGCACAGATACGCAGTATTTT. It specifies CASSSGLSTDTQYF.

This clone was observed a few times. The chain carries TRBV18 and TRBJ2-2; D is unresolved. The germline V gene has CDR1 KGHSH and CDR2 LQKENI. V was trimmed by 1 base and J by 5 bases, leaving 8 bases between them. This CDR3 is built from 14 residues. Here the CDR3 DNA reads TGTGCCAGCTCACCACTCCGTCCAACCGGGGAGCTGTTTTTT. Residues: CASSPLRPTGELFF.

This clone qualifies as medium-sized. V and J are TRBV21-1 and TRBJ2-6; TRBD1 is the table's D call, not checked against the DNA. TRBV21-1 is a pseudogene segment. The CDR3 spans 17 residues. CDR3 bases: TGTGCCAGCAGCAGATCAGGGGGCGCGCCTGGGGCCAACGTCCTGACTTTC. Protein product: CASSRSGGAPGANVLTF.

V is TRBV6-6 and J is TRBJ1-4, with D perhaps TRBD1 (6 bases). The CDR3 is 16 amino acids. The germline V gene has CDR1 MNHNY and CDR2 SVGAGI (reference sequence). Trimming stripped 3 bases from V and 1 base from J, with 12 bases between. The CDR3 nucleotides are TGTGCCAGCAGTTATGTGGGGGCCAGAACTAATGAAAAACTGTTTTTT. It is translated as CASSYVGARTNEKLFF.

Judged by abundance, this clone is medium-sized (0.01 to 0.1%). The chain links TRBV28 to TRBJ2-3; D may match TRBD1 or TRBD2 (5 bases each). The germline V gene encodes CDR1 MDHEN and CDR2 SYDVKM. The CDR3 is made up of 17 amino acids. V was shortened by 5 bases and J by 0 bases, with 18 bases between the two germline ends. The CDR3 sequence is CASSLGGAAASTDTQYF. Here the CDR3 DNA reads TGTGCCAGCAGTCTTGGGGGAGCAGCAGCCAGCACAGATACGCAGTATTTT.

This chain links TRBV5-6 with TRBJ1-1; maybe TRBD1 (5 bases). Germline loops: CDR1 SGHDT, CDR2 YYEEEE. Trimming stripped 4 bases from V and 8 bases from J, with 15 bases between. The CDR3 loop spans 13 amino acids. For the CDR3, the DNA is TGTGCCAGCAGCATACCAGGGATTCCCGAAGCTTTCTTT. Its translation is CASSIPGIPEAFF.

The sample holds a few counts of this clone. V usage is TRBV29-1 and J usage is TRBJ1-2, with D maybe TRBD1 (5 bases). V was trimmed by 6 bases and J by 0 bases, leaving 8 bases between them. The length of the CDR3 is 12 residues. CDR1 and CDR2 (germline): SQVTM, ANQGSEA. This CDR3 reads CSVATANYGYTF. The DNA of the CDR3 is TGCAGCGTCGCGACAGCTAACTATGGCTACACCTTC.

By proportion, this clone is medium-sized (0.01 to 0.1%). The V gene is TRBV5-1, the J gene TRBJ1-4; unclear D gene. This CDR3 region has 13 residues. Deletions cut 10 bases from V and 6 bases from J, with 16 bases between. CDR1 SGHRS and CDR2 YFSETQ come from the germline V gene. The CDR3 DNA reads TGCGCCGGTGCCCGGGCCCCCGATGAAAAACTGTTTTTT. It yields the protein CAGARAPDEKLFF.

The gene calls are TRBV9 and TRBJ2-1; tentatively, D is TRBD2 (5 bases). Looked up from germline, CDR1 is SGDLS and CDR2 is YYNGEE. The CDR3 is made up of 18 amino acids. Trimming left V 0 bases short and J 0 bases short, with 16 bases between. CDR3 region: CASSVATLALSSYNEQFF. CDR3 sequence (DNA): TGTGCCAGCAGCGTAGCTACCCTAGCTCTGAGCTCCTACAATGAGCAGTTCTTC.

There are a few counts of this clone. The V and J genes are TRBV29-1 and TRBJ2-7; D gene unclear. This CDR3 has 12 amino acids. Germline CDR1 is SQVTM and CDR2 is ANQGSEA. The ends were cut back, 6 bases at V and 1 base at J, with 10 bases in the middle. The CDR3 coding sequence is TGCAGCGTCGTATCTTCTTCCTACGAGCAGTACTTC. As protein: CSVVSSSYEQYF.

The rearrangement links TRBV11-1 to TRBJ2-7; tentatively, D is TRBD2 (6 bases). V gave up 5 bases and J gave up 1 base, with 12 bases separating them. CDR1 is SGHAT, CDR2 FQDESV, per germline (reference sequence). The CDR3 loop spans 14 amino acids. The CDR3 DNA reads TGTGCCAGCAGCCCAGGAGGGATTTCCTACGAGCAGTACTTC. Translated: CASSPGGISYEQYF. The full variable domain, completed using reference TRBV11-1 and TRBJ2-7, is EAEVAQSPRYKITEKSQAVAFWCDPISGHATLYWYRQILGQGPELLVQFQDESVVDDSQLPKDRFSAERLKGVDSTLKIQPAELGDSAMYLCASSPGGISYEQYFGPGTRLTVT.

This clone has only a few counts. This sequence joins TRBV5-4 and TRBJ2-1; 12 bases match TRBD2. Germline trimming cut 5 bases from V and 5 bases from J; bases unmatched to any gene: 14. CDR3 length equals 18 residues. The germline V gene encodes CDR1 SGHNT and CDR2 YYREEE (reference sequence). The CDR3 DNA follows: TGTGCCAGCAGACAACTAGCGGGAGGTTTTGGGGGAGACAATGAGCAGTTCTTC. As protein: CASRQLAGGFGGDNEQFF. The full variable domain, with the rest looked up from reference TRBV5-4 and TRBJ2-1, is ETGVTQSPTHLIKTRGQQVTLRCSSQSGHNTVSWYQQALGQGPQFIFQYYREEENGRGNFPPRFSGLQFPNYSSELNVNALELDDSALYLCASRQLAGGFGGDNEQFFGPGTRLTVL.

This clone has more than one count but fewer than ten. The chain carries TRBV5-1 and TRBJ2-5, with no clear D. The ends were cut back, 0 bases at V and 1 base at J, with 7 bases in the middle. Germline V lookup: CDR1 SGHRS, CDR2 YFSETQ. This CDR3 contains 14 residues. The CDR3 spells CASSLDSSQETQYF. The CDR3 DNA follows: TGCGCCAGCAGCTTGGACAGCTCCCAAGAGACCCAGTACTTC.

This clone is judged medium-sized. The rearrangement links TRBV21-1 to TRBJ2-3; the D call in the table, TRBD2, was not verified against the DNA. TRBV21-1 is annotated as a pseudogene. The CDR3 has 17 residues. For the CDR3, the DNA is TGTGCCAGCAGCTCGAGACTAGCGGGAGGGGGCACAGATACGCAGTATTTT. This codes for CASSSRLAGGGTDTQYF.

This clone was recorded a few times. This chain joins TRBV18 and TRBJ1-2; weak D call: TRBD1 (6 bases). The germline V gene encodes CDR1 KGHSH and CDR2 LQKENI. The germline V and J ends were trimmed by 2 bases and 8 bases, with 12 bases remaining between them. CDR3 length: 13 residues. The CDR3 coding sequence is TGTGCCAGCTCACCAGGAGACAGGCGGGGCTACACCTTC. Translated, it gives CASSPGDRRGYTF.